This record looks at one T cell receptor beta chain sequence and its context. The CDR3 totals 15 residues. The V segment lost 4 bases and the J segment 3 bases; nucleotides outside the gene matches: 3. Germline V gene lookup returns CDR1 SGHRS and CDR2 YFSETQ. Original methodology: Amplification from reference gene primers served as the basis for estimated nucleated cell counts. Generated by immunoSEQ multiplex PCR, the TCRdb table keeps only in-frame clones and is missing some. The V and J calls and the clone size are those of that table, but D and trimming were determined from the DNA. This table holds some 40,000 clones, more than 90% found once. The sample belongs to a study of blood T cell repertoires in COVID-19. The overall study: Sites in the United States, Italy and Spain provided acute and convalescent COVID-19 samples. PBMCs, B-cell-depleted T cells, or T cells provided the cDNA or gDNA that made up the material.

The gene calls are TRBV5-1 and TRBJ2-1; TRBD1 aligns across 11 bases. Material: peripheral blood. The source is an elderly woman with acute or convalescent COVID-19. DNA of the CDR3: TGCGCCAGCAGCCCGGGACAGGGGGTCTACAATGAGCAGTTCTTC. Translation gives CASSPGQGVYNEQFF.